These 27 T cell receptor beta chains were all obtained from the same sample, sequenced in a study of CD8 T cells in ankylosing spondylitis. TCRdb fed the 5' RACE reads into MiXCR, producing one record per CDR3 protein. There are roughly 64,000 distinct CDR3 sequences in the sample; under 7.5% occur only once, and approximately 5% lies in the top ten. The sequenced material came from synovial fluid, either unsorted or a sorted T cell fraction (not recorded which). The receptors come from a male donor with ankylosing spondylitis.

This clonotype appeared many times. The chain links TRBV12-3 or TRBV12-4 to TRBJ1-5; maybe TRBD1 (6 bases). CDR3 length equals 16 residues. V was clipped by 3 bases and J by 5 bases, with 17 bases between them. This CDR3 reads CASSLDRGEGDQPQHF. DNA of the CDR3: TGTGCCAGCAGTTTGGATAGGGGCGAGGGGGATCAGCCCCAGCATTTT.

The genes are TRBV28 and TRBJ2-3, with 8 bases aligning to TRBD2. Germline V lookup: CDR1 MDHEN, CDR2 SYDVKM. V gave up 1 base and J gave up 2 bases; unmatched junction bases: 14. The CDR3 has 19 residues. In DNA form, the CDR3 reads TGTGCCAGCAGTTTATACTCGGGGGGGACCGGGAGTACCACAGATACGCAGTATTTT. It codes for CASSLYSGGTGSTTDTQYF.

This clonotype was observed at least ten times. The chain couples TRBV7-2 to TRBJ2-7; 7 bases agree with TRBD1. The germline V gene has CDR1 SGHTA and CDR2 FQGNSA. The CDR3 loop spans 13 amino acids. Trimming cost V 4 bases and J 5 bases; bases outside gene matches: 5. CDR3 residues: CASSYKGGHEQYF. CDR3 nucleotides: TGTGCCAGCAGCTACAAAGGGGGCCACGAGCAGTACTTC.

This clonotype was seen only a few times. This chain links TRBV6-1 with TRBJ2-2; 9 bases match TRBD1. The V segment lost 7 bases and the J segment 6 bases; nucleotides outside the gene matches: 6. Germline CDR1 and CDR2: MNHNS and SASEGT. The CDR3 loop spans 14 amino acids. This chain's CDR3 is CASTRTGVSGELFF. CDR3 coding DNA: TGTGCCAGCACCAGGACAGGGGTATCCGGGGAGCTGTTTTTT.

This clonotype was found many times. The chain joins TRBV7-9 to TRBJ2-3, with D maybe TRBD2 (5 bases). V was clipped by 4 bases and J by 5 bases, with 13 bases between them. CDR1 is SEHNR and CDR2 is FQNEAQ in the germline V gene (reference sequence). The CDR3 has 14 residues. The CDR3: CASSSGYGGDTQYF. The CDR3 coding sequence is TGTGCCAGCAGCTCTGGATACGGAGGAGATACGCAGTATTTT.

This clonotype was detected a few times. This chain joins TRBV10-3 and TRBJ1-6; 9 bases map to TRBD1. This CDR3 is built from 13 residues. Trimming at V came to 10 bases and at J to 8 bases, leaving 6 bases not matched to a gene. Germline CDR1 reads ENHRY; CDR2 reads SYGVKD. The CDR3 DNA is TGTGCCACCCGGACAGGGGAGGATTCACCCCTCCACTTT. Amino acid sequence: CATRTGEDSPLHF.

This clonotype came up many times. The rearrangement uses TRBV7-3 and TRBJ2-3, with D unclear. From germline, CDR1 is SGHTA and CDR2 FQGTGA. The germline V and J ends were trimmed by 1 base and 2 bases, with 4 bases remaining between them. The CDR3 runs 13 residues. The CDR3 DNA is TGTGCCAGCAGCTTAAATCCCACAGATACGCAGTATTTT. It translates to CASSLNPTDTQYF.

Only a few counts were recorded for this clonotype. J is TRBJ2-5 and V is TRBV7-2; the D gene is possibly TRBD2 (5 bases). The CDR3 spans 15 residues. Germline loops: CDR1 SGHTA, CDR2 FQGNSA. Trimming took 3 bases from V and 5 from J, leaving 16 bases between them. The CDR3, as DNA: TGTGCCAGCAGCTTTAATTGGCCTAGCCGGGAGACCCAGTACTTC. It is translated as CASSFNWPSRETQYF.

This clonotype was seen repeatedly, ten times or more. The CDR3 DNA follows: TGCAGTGCTAGAGATCTTGTAGGTGGAGCCTACAATGAGCAGTTCTTC. Residues: CSARDLVGGAYNEQFF. The chain recombines TRBV20-1 with TRBJ2-1; no reliable D call. Germline V gene sequence: CDR1 DFQATT, CDR2 SNEGSKA (reference sequence). The CDR3 contains 16 residues. V was shortened by 0 bases and J by 2 bases, with 14 bases between the two germline ends.

This clonotype has just a few counts. This sequence joins TRBV7-2 and TRBJ2-7; 12 bases match TRBD2. The CDR3 has 14 amino acids. The germline V gene has CDR1 SGHTA and CDR2 FQGNSA. Trimming removed 7 bases from V and 5 bases from J; junction bases left unmatched: 6. CDR3 residues: CASIPTSGRHEQYF. CDR3 sequence (DNA): TGTGCCAGCATCCCAACTAGCGGGAGGCACGAGCAGTACTTC.

In this sample, this clonotype turned up many times. The chain carries TRBV12-3 or TRBV12-4 and TRBJ2-1; D unresolved. This CDR3 has 11 amino acids. The V end was cut by 6 bases, the J end by 9 bases, with 9 bases between. DNA of the CDR3: TGTGCCAGCAGCCCTACTTCTGAGCAGTTCTTC. Translated: CASSPTSEQFF.

The chain uses TRBV19 and TRBJ2-5; D could derive from TRBD1 or TRBD2 (5 bases each). V shed 4 bases and J shed 5 bases, with 14 bases lying between them. Germline V gene data show CDR1 as LNHDA and CDR2 as SQIVND (reference sequence). The CDR3 has 14 amino acids. This CDR3 is CASSSRGLGETQYF. In DNA, the CDR3 is TGTGCCAGTAGTAGCCGGGGCCTCGGGGAGACCCAGTACTTC.

The V gene is TRBV7-9, the J gene TRBJ2-7, with 8 bases lining up with TRBD2. The CDR3 extends over 14 amino acids. The germline V gene encodes CDR1 SEHNR and CDR2 FQNEAQ (reference sequence). V shed 6 bases and J 3 bases; nucleotides not matched to a gene: 7. The CDR3 here is CASSFPGTSYEQYF. CDR3 nucleotides: TGTGCCAGCAGTTTCCCCGGGACTAGCTACGAGCAGTACTTC.

This clonotype occurred many times. This chain links TRBV20-1 with TRBJ2-5; no clear D. Germline V lookup: CDR1 DFQATT, CDR2 SNEGSKA (reference sequence). Trimming took off 3 bases at V and 5 bases at J, with 19 bases between the two ends. CDR3 length: 15 amino acids. Here the CDR3 DNA reads TGCAGTGCTAGGCCGGATATAAACATCTTGGAGACCCAGTACTTC. Translating gives CSARPDINILETQYF.

This clonotype was detected many times. This chain uses TRBV29-1 with TRBJ2-1, with a weak D call TRBD1 (6 bases). The V gene lost 7 bases and the J gene lost 4 bases, with 11 bases spanning the gap. The CDR3 consists of 12 residues. Germline-derived CDR1 and CDR2 are SQVTM and ANQGSEA. The CDR3 reads CSAKGVYNEQFF. The DNA of the CDR3 is TGCAGCGCAAAGGGGGTTTACAATGAGCAGTTCTTC.

This clonotype was picked up many times. This chain joins TRBV6-1 and TRBJ2-2; D uncertain. Trimming pared 4 bases from V and 4 bases from J, leaving 7 bases between. Germline V lookup: CDR1 MNHNS, CDR2 SASEGT. The CDR3 extends over 13 amino acids. The CDR3 protein is CASSASRTGELFF. The CDR3 nucleotides read TGTGCCAGCAGTGCCAGCCGCACCGGGGAGCTGTTTTTT.

The sample holds a few counts of this clonotype. Germline is not matched at one junction end, which may reflect a read error. The CDR3 nucleotides are TGTGCCATCAGTTACGGACAGATGACTAGCGGGAACGTAGTCAATGAGCAGTTCTTC. It codes for CAISYGQMTSGNVVNEQFF. The chain links TRBV6-5 to TRBJ2-1; 11 nucleotides align to TRBD2. The CDR3 consists of 19 residues. Looked up from germline, CDR1 is MNHEY and CDR2 is SVGAGI.

This clonotype has at least ten counts. V and J are TRBV7-9 and TRBJ2-1; the match to TRBD2 covers 13 bases. The CDR3 length is 15 residues. CDR1 and CDR2 from the germline V gene are SEHNR and FQNEAQ (reference sequence). The V and J ends lost 3 bases and 7 bases, in that order; junction bases with no gene match: 3. CDR3 sequence reads: CASSFGTSGMNEQFF. In DNA, the CDR3 is TGTGCCAGCAGCTTCGGGACTAGCGGGATGAATGAGCAGTTCTTC.

The genes are TRBV6-2 or TRBV6-3 and TRBJ1-1; tentative D call: TRBD1 (6 bases). V lost 9 bases to trimming and J lost 0 bases, with 17 bases between them. Germline values: CDR1 MNHEY, CDR2 SVGEGT. The CDR3 sequence is 15 residues long. This CDR3 is CARVSGALMNTEAFF. DNA of the CDR3: TGTGCCAGGGTTTCAGGGGCCTTAATGAACACTGAAGCTTTCTTT.

This clonotype was recorded many times. The chain recombines TRBV12-3 or TRBV12-4 with TRBJ2-2; possible D gene TRBD1, 5 bases. The CDR3 spans 14 residues. Trimming shortened V by 4 bases and J by 3 bases, and 9 bases separated the two germline ends. The DNA of the CDR3 is TGTGCCAGCAGTTGGGGCAGTTACACCGGGGAGCTGTTTTTT. Protein: CASSWGSYTGELFF.

Many counts were recorded for this clonotype. The chain combines TRBV28 with TRBJ2-7, with TRBD2 identical over 11 bases. Germline lookup yields CDR1 MDHEN and CDR2 SYDVKM. After removal of 6 bases from V and 4 bases from J, the junction contained 5 bases not matched to a gene. The length of the CDR3 is 14 residues. The CDR3 region has the DNA TGTGCCAGCAGGAGACTAGCGGGATTGTACGAGCAGTACTTC. Its translation is CASRRLAGLYEQYF.

This clonotype was found many times. The chain uses TRBV20-1 and TRBJ2-5; D unresolved. The CDR3 spans 11 residues. V was cut by 3 bases and J by 2 bases, with 4 bases left in between. Germline loops: CDR1 DFQATT, CDR2 SNEGSKA (reference sequence). In DNA form, the CDR3 reads TGCAGTGCTAGGGGGCAAGAGACCCAGTACTTC. This translates into CSARGQETQYF.

A few counts support this clonotype. One junction end does not reproduce the germline sequence, and a read error may be involved. The rearrangement links TRBV10-3 to TRBJ2-1; no clear D. The CDR3 has 13 amino acids. Germline V gene data show CDR1 as ENHRY and CDR2 as SYGVKD. The CDR3 loop reads CATTSTEVNEQLF. The CDR3, as DNA: TGTGCCACCACGTCTACAGAGGTCAATGAGCAGCTCTTC.

This clonotype was counted many times. This chain connects TRBV7-2 to TRBJ2-5; D is possibly TRBD2 (5 bases). Germline V gene data show CDR1 as SGHTA and CDR2 as FQGNSA. V lost 7 bases, J lost 5 bases, and 17 bases lay in between. This CDR3 spans 14 amino acids. The CDR3 sequence is CASTSGRGLETQYF. For the CDR3, the DNA is TGTGCCAGCACCTCTGGACGAGGGCTGGAGACCCAGTACTTC.

This clonotype was counted a few times. The V gene is TRBV27, the J gene TRBJ2-1; 9 nucleotides match TRBD2. CDR1 MNHEY and CDR2 SMNVEV come from the germline V gene (reference sequence). V dropped 5 bases and J dropped 7; count of bases not matched to a gene: 6. The CDR3 runs 14 residues. DNA for the CDR3: TGTGCCAGCAGTCCCCGACTAGCGGCAAATGAGCAGTTCTTC. Its protein product is CASSPRLAANEQFF.

This clonotype was counted ten times or more. This chain joins TRBV29-1 and TRBJ2-1; D may be TRBD1 (7 bases). The germline gives CDR1 SQVTM, CDR2 ANQGSEA. Trimming took 8 bases from V and 8 from J, leaving 16 bases between them. The CDR3 is made up of 12 amino acids. This CDR3 is CSPDRVADEQFF. DNA of the CDR3: TGCAGCCCCGACAGGGTAGCGGATGAGCAGTTCTTC.

Within the sample, this clonotype is medium-sized. The V and J genes are TRBV29-1 and TRBJ2-7; tentatively, D is TRBD1 or TRBD2 (5 bases each). CDR3 length: 14 residues. The V end was cut by 0 bases, the J end by 10 bases, with 19 bases between. Germline V gives CDR1 SQVTM, CDR2 ANQGSEA. The CDR3 DNA is TGCAGCGTTGAAGATCTAATTGGGGGAAGGTCCCAGTACTTC. Translation: CSVEDLIGGRSQYF.